Given below is one TCR beta chain in context. Its antigen is currently not known. The sample holds no much larger clone one base away, and base qualities are not on file. This entry comes from a study of blood T cell repertoires in COVID-19 (TCRdb year 2020). The study in broad terms: Samples from collaborators originated in the United States, Italy and Spain and spanned both the acute and convalescent phases of COVID-19. The prospective study material was composed of cDNA or gDNA derived from T cells, B-cell-depleted T cells, or PBMCs. The dataset comprised deeply sampled blood TCRbeta repertoires from subjects exposed to, actively infected with, or recovered from COVID-19. A freely available public database, intended as a resource for researchers studying the immune response to SARS-CoV-2, is where the repertoires were released. The samples were drawn from the first 160 participants of the ongoing ImmuneRACE study and from 950 to 1,500 subjects provided by 6 global collaborators. Sample metadata almost always included a de-identified subject ID, COVID-19 status, age in years and sex. Where available, HLA class I and class II types were taken from metadata supplied by the sample provider and were not determined by assay-based typing. What the research found in general, with its limitations: The amount of clinical and demographic metadata varied by source and participant and was provided uncurated.

Sequences LGHDT (CDR1) and YNNKEL (CDR2) are obtained from the germline V gene (reference sequence). Trimming takes 4 bases from V and 3 bases from J, and the germline ends sit 16 bases apart. The CDR3 starts with the cysteine, ends with the phenylalanine, and has 17 residues. Only the CDR3 region is kept as DNA, spanning 51 bases read in frame from base 1. The immunoSEQ Assay, a bias-controlled multiplex PCR, was used to amplify TCRbeta CDR3 regions from genomic DNA. Concerning the study's data processing: Within the assay, amplification of reference gene primers was used to estimate how many nucleated cells each sample contained. Sequence reads were collapsed and filtered to measure the absolute abundance of every unique TCRbeta CDR3 rearrangement. Productive Simpson clonality was computed per sample as the square root of Simpson's diversity index over productive rearrangements. Sourced from immuneACCESS, this table was stored by TCRdb with only in-frame sequences that have V and J called. A share of the clones is absent; for the studies checked, an unresolved V gene accounts for under half, and the remainder has no known explanation. D and trimming come from the DNA, and the V and J calls and clone size come from that table. Recorded for this sample are some 45,000 clones; 70% to 90% of them occurred a single time. Clones ranked in the top ten supply 30% to 35% of the sample.

The collaborating institutions used their own protocols to collect whole blood in K2EDTA tubes. For TCRbeta analysis, collaborator samples were shipped as frozen whole blood, as isolated PBMCs, or as DNA extracted from either sample type. The chain joins TRBV3-1 (or the pseudogene TRBV3-2) to TRBJ1-6, and possibly TRBD1, on 5 matching bases. The source of this sequence is an elderly woman with acute or convalescent COVID-19. The sample comprised peripheral blood. At the DNA level, the sequence is TGTGCCAGCAGCCCACCCGGGTCGACAGACTATAATTCACCCCTCCACTTT. Its amino acids are CASSPPGSTDYNSPLHF.